This T cell receptor beta chain comes out of a study of beta chain features in type 1 diabetes. The study, taken as a whole, reports: Sequencing used cDNA, and cells with high TCR expression could therefore be over-represented. Any HLA effect on TCRB rearrangement was left unresolved by small sub-analyses. Type 1 diabetes patients had moderately but significantly shorter TCRB CDR3s in all four CD4+ subsets.

There are 15 residues in the CDR3. Germline V gene sequence: CDR1 MDHEN, CDR2 SYDVKM. V dropped 8 bases and J dropped 0; count of bases not matched to a gene: 6. Concerning this clone: Its specificity is unknown.

Every bit of the isolated RNA underwent reverse transcription, so sequencing read expressed TCRB transcripts. Using immunoSEQ multiplex PCR, the repertoire was profiled, and TCRdb retains in-frame clones only, with some absent. Of 400,000 or so clones listed, around 10% are singletons. Sorted populations were all over 98% pure. The chain has TRBV28 and TRBJ2-1, with 8 bases matching TRBD2. Sequences were obtained from central memory CD4+ T cells from blood. The receptor was derived from a man aged 25 to 40 with type 1 diabetes. DNA of the CDR3: TGTGCCAGCGTAAAGCGGGAGTTCTCCTACAATGAGCAGTTCTTC. Protein sequence: CASVKREFSYNEQFF.